This TCR beta chain came from a study of cytotoxic CD8 clonotypes in ibrutinib-treated CLL. Study information: Of the patients, about a dozen were relapsed/refractory, 15 treatment-naive and under 18 IGHV unmutated.

Sequencing was designed to attain a depth spanning 1 in 200,000 to 1 in 1 million T cells. This table comes from immunoSEQ multiplex PCR, and its TCRdb copy is limited to in-frame clones, with some not included. Among more than 200,000 clones listed, more than 65% were seen once. Study-level points and caveats: Sampling times, which were not matched between the groups, differed between sustained-remission patients and progressing patients.

As concerns this clone: The antigen remains undetermined.

The sequence was collected from a human donor with chronic lymphocytic leukemia. The sequences come from PBMCs, collected after 12 months of ibrutinib treatment.

The CDR3 DNA reads as TGTGCCAGCAGCCACCGACAGGGCCCTAACTATGGCTACACCTTC. It specifies CASSHRQGPNYGYTF. The chain couples TRBV5-4 to TRBJ1-2; 7 positions agree with TRBD1. After removal of 4 bases from V and 0 bases from J, the junction contained 6 bases not matched to a gene. Germline V CDR1 and CDR2: SGHNT, YYREEE (reference sequence). CDR3 size: 15 residues. Full variable domain (rest looked up from reference TRBV5-4 and TRBJ1-2): ETGVTQSPTHLIKTRGQQVTLRCSSQSGHNTVSWYQQALGQGPQFIFQYYREEENGRGNFPPRFSGLQFPNYSSELNVNALELDDSALYLCASSHRQGPNYGYTFGSGTRLTVV.